This entry features one T cell receptor beta chain sequence. Its antigen is undetermined. Cultured CD4+ T-cell DNA underwent Oncomine TCR Beta short-read sequencing. Investigators isolated genomic DNA from cultured CD4+ T cells. TCRdb independently ran MiXCR on the PCR reads; one entry per CDR3 protein. The sample carries around 19,000 distinct CDR3 sequences, about 52% recorded once. This entry belongs to a study of vaccination and CD4 T cells after COVID-19. Study in general: Post-COVID samples had a sampling time that fell a median about 100 days after diagnosis (range 35 to 161).

Indicated treatment: approximately 9-day PBMC culture with coronavirus spike peptide pools or control peptides (ViraFEST assay). ViraFEST used peptide pools to expand antigen-specific T cells and subsequently sequenced their TCRs. Cell culture was performed with some 2 million PBMCs per well in the presence of approximately 10 IU/ml IL-2 and roughly 10 ug/ml peptide pools. Per germline, CDR1 SNHLY and CDR2 FYNNEI. Trimming took 1 base from V and 4 from J, leaving 10 bases between them. The CDR3 is made up of 14 amino acids. The chain is built from TRBV2 and TRBJ1-2, with no clear D. The receptor comes from a human donor who had recovered from COVID-19. Material for sequencing was CD4+ T cells from blood, cultured in vitro. This CDR3 reads CASSEESRAYGYTF. CDR3 coding DNA: TGTGCCAGCAGTGAAGAGAGTCGGGCCTATGGCTACACCTTC.